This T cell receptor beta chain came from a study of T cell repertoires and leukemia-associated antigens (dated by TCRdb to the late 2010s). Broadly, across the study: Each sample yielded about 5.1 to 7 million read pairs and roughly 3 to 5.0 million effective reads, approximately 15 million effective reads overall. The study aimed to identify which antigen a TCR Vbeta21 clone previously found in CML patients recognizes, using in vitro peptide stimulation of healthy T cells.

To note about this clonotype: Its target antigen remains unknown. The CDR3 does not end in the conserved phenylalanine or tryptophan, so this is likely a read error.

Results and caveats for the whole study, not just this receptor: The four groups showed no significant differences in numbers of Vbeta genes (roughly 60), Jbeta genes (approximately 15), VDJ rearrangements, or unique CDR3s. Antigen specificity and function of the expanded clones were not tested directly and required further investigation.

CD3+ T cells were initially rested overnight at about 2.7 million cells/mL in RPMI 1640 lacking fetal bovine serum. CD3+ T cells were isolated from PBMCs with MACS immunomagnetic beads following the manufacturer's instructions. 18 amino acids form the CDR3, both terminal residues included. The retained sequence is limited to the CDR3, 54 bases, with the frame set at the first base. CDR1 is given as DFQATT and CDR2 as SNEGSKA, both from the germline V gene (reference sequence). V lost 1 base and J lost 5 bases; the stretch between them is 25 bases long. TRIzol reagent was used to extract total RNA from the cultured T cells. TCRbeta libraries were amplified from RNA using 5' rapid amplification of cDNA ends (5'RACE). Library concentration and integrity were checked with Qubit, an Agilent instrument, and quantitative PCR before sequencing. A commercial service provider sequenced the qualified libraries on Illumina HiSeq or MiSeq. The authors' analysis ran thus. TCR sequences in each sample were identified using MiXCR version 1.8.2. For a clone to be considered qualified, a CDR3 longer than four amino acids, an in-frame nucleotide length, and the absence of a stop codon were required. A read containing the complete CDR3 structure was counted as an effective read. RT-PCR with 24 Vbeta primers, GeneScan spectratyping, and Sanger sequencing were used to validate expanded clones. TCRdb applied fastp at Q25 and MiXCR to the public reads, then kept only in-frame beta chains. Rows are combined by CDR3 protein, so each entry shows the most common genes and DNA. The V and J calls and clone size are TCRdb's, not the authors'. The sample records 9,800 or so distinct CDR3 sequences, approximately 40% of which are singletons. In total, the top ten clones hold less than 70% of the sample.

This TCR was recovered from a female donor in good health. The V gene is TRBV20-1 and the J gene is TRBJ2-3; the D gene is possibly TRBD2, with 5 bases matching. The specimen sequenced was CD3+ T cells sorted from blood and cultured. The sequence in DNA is TGCAGTGCTAGAGCCGCAGTACTAGGCAGAAACCGGGGAGATACGCAGTATCTT. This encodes CSARAAVLGRNRGDTQYL.